The clone carrying this T cell receptor beta chain appeared many times. Its antigen is unidentified. The data are from a study of T-cell reconstitution after alpha-beta-depleted transplantation in children. General study points: About two months after transplant, alpha-beta T cells reportedly came from several hundred expanded graft clones. The authors attributed T-cell counts and diversity one year after transplant mostly to newly produced T cells.

Trimming cost V 4 bases and J 1 base, with 11 bases left between them. This CDR3 is 14 amino acids long. Germline values: CDR1 SGHRS, CDR2 YFSETQ. Using unique molecular identifiers, the investigators prepared the TCRbeta library. TCRdb processed the PCR reads anew with MiXCR; each CDR3 protein has one entry. The sample shows around 670,000 distinct CDR3 sequences, less than 15% of them seen only once. The source of this sequence is a girl aged 2 to 9 with congenital amegakaryocytic thrombocytopenia, due to receive a stem cell transplant. The chain has TRBV5-1 and TRBJ2-5; no definite D call. Sequencing was performed on PBMCs, taken before TCRalphabeta/CD19-depleted stem cell transplant. The CDR3 DNA is TGCGCCAGCAGCGTGACCGCGGCCCAAGAGACCCAGTACTTC. Translated: CASSVTAAQETQYF.